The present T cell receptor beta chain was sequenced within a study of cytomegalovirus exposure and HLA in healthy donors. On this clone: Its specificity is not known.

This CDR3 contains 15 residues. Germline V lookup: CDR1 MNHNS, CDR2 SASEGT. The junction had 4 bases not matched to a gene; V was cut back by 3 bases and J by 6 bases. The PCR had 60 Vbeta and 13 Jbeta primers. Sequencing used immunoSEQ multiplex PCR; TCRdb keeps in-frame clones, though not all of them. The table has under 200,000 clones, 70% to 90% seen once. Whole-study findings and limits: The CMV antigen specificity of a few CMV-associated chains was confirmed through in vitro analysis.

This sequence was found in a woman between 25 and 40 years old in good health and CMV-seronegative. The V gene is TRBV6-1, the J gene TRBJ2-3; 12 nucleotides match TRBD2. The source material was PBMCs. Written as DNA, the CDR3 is TGTGCCAGCAGTGACCAGCTAGCGGGGGGGGATACGCAGTATTTT. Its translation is CASSDQLAGGDTQYF.